This T cell receptor (beta chain) was profiled in a study of blood T cell repertoires in COVID-19. In the study overall: PBMCs, B-cell-depleted T cells, or T cells were the source of the cDNA or gDNA that made up the material.

Losses at the gene ends were 0 bases for V and 7 bases for J; bases not matched to a gene: 13. The CDR3 totals 16 residues. In germline, CDR1 is SGDLS, CDR2 YYNGEE. This clone has a single count. Assay used: immunoSEQ multiplex PCR; TCRdb lists only in-frame clones, some missing. The sample comprises about 220,000 clones, 80% to 85% of which are singletons, and more than 4.5% rests with the top ten. V usage is TRBV9 and J usage is TRBJ2-7; 7 nucleotides line up with TRBD2. The sequence was collected from a woman in her fifties or sixties who had recovered from COVID-19. Sequences were obtained from peripheral blood. CDR3 nucleotide sequence: TGTGCCAGCAGCGTAGCCCCCCGGGGAGGGTTGGGGGAGCAGTACTTC. It specifies CASSVAPRGGLGEQYF.